This T cell receptor beta chain derives from a study of vaccination and CD4 T cells after COVID-19. Cultured CD4+ T-cell DNA underwent Oncomine TCR Beta short-read sequencing. TCRdb re-called the PCR reads through MiXCR, storing one row per CDR3 protein. The top ten hold about 17% of the sample, which has more than 13,000 distinct CDR3 sequences, approximately 29% seen once. A word on this clonotype: As yet, its antigen is unknown.

Treatment reported: roughly 10-day PBMC culture with coronavirus spike peptide pools or control peptides (ViraFEST assay). The culture of more than 1.5 million PBMCs per well included approximately 10 IU/ml IL-2 and roughly 10 ug/ml peptide pools. Specimen: cultured CD4+ T cells from blood. The TCR sequence derives from a human donor with COVID-19.

CDR3 nucleotides: TGTGCCAGCAGCCAAGCTTACCCGAGCGGCTACACCTTC. As protein: CASSQAYPSGYTF. The gene calls are TRBV3-1 and TRBJ1-2, with D hard to call. This CDR3 spans 13 amino acids. Germline V gives CDR1 LGHDT, CDR2 YNNKEL (reference sequence). V dropped 1 base and J dropped 8 bases, with 11 bases sitting between them.